The source of this T cell receptor beta chain is a study of T-cell reconstitution after alpha-beta-depleted transplantation in children. Turning to this clonotype: No antigen is known for it.

Unique molecular identifiers were incorporated when the TCRbeta library was constructed. TCRdb used MiXCR to reprocess the PCR reads, holding one entry per CDR3 protein. This table holds more than 200,000 distinct CDR3 sequences, about 15% found once. Germline lookup yields CDR1 KGHSH and CDR2 LQKENI. This CDR3 is built from 16 residues. The V segment lost 3 bases and the J segment 4 bases; nucleotides outside the gene matches: 8. Findings of the study overall: Surviving recipient T cells and thymic progenitors accounted for the high day-60 TCRbeta diversity observed in some patients.

The V gene is TRBV18, the J gene TRBJ1-5, with 8 bases aligning to TRBD1. The TCR sequence derives from a male patient under 10 years old who had a stem cell transplant for acute lymphoblastic leukemia, so the T cells may come from the graft donor. Sequenced here: PBMCs, mostly from graft donor cells, sampled 360 days after TCRalphabeta/CD19-depleted stem cell transplant. In DNA form, the CDR3 reads TGTGCCAGCTCACCCGGGCACAGGGGGGGTAATCAGCCCCAGCATTTT. Encoded protein: CASSPGHRGGNQPQHF.